This TCR beta chain is from a study of blood T cell repertoires in COVID-19. Study-level information: Researchers got acute and convalescent COVID-19 samples from the United States, Italy and Spain. T cells, B-cell-depleted T cells, or PBMCs supplied cDNA or gDNA.

Per the original data handling: Using reference gene primer amplification, nucleated cell counts were estimated. The method was immunoSEQ multiplex PCR; TCRdb's version includes in-frame clones alone and lacks a portion of them. Clone size and the V and J calls come from that table; the DNA yielded D and trimming. The sample has fewer than 450,000 clones; about nine tenths are singletons. Seattle patients were enrolled during active infection and followed longitudinally. CDR1 and CDR2 (germline): SGDLS, YYNGEE. The CDR3 is 16 amino acids. With V trimmed by 4 bases and J by 6 bases, 12 bases remained unmatched.

The sample was peripheral blood. The sequence was obtained from a woman aged 70-85 years with COVID-19, enrolled during active disease. The J gene is TRBJ2-1, the V gene TRBV9; the match to TRBD1 covers 8 bases. The CDR3: CASSRRTGSELNEQFF. The DNA for the CDR3 is TGTGCCAGCAGCAGGCGGACAGGGTCCGAACTCAATGAGCAGTTCTTC.